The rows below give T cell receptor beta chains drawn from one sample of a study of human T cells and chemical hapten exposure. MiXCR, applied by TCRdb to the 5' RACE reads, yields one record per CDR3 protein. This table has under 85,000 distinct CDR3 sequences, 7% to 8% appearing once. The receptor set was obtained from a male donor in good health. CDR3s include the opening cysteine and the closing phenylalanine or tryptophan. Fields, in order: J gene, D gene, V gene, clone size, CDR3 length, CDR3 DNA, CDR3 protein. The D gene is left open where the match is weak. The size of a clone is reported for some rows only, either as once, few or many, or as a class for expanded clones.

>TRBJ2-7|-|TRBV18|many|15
TGTGCCAGCTCCCAAGGACAGAGAATCTACTACGAGCAGTACTTC
CASSQGQRIYYEQYF
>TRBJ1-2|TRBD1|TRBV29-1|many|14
TGCAGCGTTGTTGGGACAGGGAGAGGGTATGGCTACACCTTC
CSVVGTGRGYGYTF
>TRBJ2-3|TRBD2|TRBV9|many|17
TGTGCCAGCAGCGGCGGCCGACAGCGGGGGAGCACAGATACGCAGTATTTT
CASSGGRQRGSTDTQYF
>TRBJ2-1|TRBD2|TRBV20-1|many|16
TGCAGTGCTAGAGATGGGGGGAGGGGCTTCTACAATGAGCAGTTCTTC
CSARDGGRGFYNEQFF
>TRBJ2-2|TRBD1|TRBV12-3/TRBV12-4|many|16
TGTGCCAGCAGTCCAGATAGGACAGGGTTAACCGGGGAGCTGTTTTTT
CASSPDRTGLTGELFF
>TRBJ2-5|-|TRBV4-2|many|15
TGTGCCAGCAGCCAAGATGGGGGTTTACAAGAGACCCAGTACTTC
CASSQDGGLQETQYF
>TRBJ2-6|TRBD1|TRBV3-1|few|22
TGTGCCAGCAGCCAAGTAGGGGGCCAGACAGGACCAGGGGGTTTGGGGGCCAACGTCCTGACTTTC
CASSQVGGQTGPGGLGANVLTF
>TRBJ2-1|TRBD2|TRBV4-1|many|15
TGCGCCAGCAGCCAAGTCGACGCGGGGGACAATGAGCAGTTCTTC
CASSQVDAGDNEQFF
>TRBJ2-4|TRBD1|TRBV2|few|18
TGTGCCAGCAGGAAAGGGACAGGGGATATCGTAGCCAAAAACATTCAGTACTTC
CASRKGTGDIVAKNIQYF
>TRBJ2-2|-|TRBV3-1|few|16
TGTGCCAGCAGCCAAGGAGGCAGGGCGAACACCGGGGAGCTGTTTTTT
CASSQGGRANTGELFF
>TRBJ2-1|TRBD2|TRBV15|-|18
TGTGCCACCAGCGTCGGACTAGCGGGAGCCTCCTTAGGGGATGAGCAGTTCTTC
CATSVGLAGASLGDEQFF
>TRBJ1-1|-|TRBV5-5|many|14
TGTGCCAGCAGCTTGGCCGGGGGGAACACTGAAGCTTTCTTT
CASSLAGGNTEAFF
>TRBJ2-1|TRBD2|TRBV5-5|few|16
TGTGCCAGCAGATATACGCTAGCGGGGGTTTACAATGAGCAGTTCTTC
CASRYTLAGVYNEQFF
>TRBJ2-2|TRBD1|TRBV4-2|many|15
TGTGCCAGCAGCCAGGGGACAGGGGAAACCGGGGAGCTGTTTTTT
CASSQGTGETGELFF
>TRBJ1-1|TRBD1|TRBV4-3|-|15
TGCGCCAGCAGCCAGGCGGACAGGCAGAACACTGAAGCTTTCTTT
CASSQADRQNTEAFF
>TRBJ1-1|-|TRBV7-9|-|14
TGTGCCAGCAGCTCATGGGACGGTAACACTGAAGCTTTCTTT
CASSSWDGNTEAFF
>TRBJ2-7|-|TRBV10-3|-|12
TGTGCCACCCGGAGGGATCCGTACGAGCAGTACTTC
CATRRDPYEQYF
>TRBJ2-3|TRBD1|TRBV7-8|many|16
TGTGCCAGCAGCTCGGACAGGGGGTTAAGCACAGATACGCAGTATTTT
CASSSDRGLSTDTQYF
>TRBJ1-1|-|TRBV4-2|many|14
TGTGCCAGCAGCCAAGATGGCCCGGGCACTGAAGCTTTCTTT
CASSQDGPGTEAFF
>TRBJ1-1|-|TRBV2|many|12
TGTGCCAGCAGCCAGGCCGGCACTGAAGCTTTCTTT
CASSQAGTEAFF
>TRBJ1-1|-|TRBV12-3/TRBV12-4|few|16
TGTGCCAGCAGTTCTGATAGGGGCAGGGGCCCGACTGAAGCTTTCTTT
CASSSDRGRGPTEAFF
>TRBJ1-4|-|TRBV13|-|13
TGTGCCAGCAGCCCCCCGTTCGGTGAAAAACTGTTTTTT
CASSPPFGEKLFF
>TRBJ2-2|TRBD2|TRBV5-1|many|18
TGCGCCAGCAGCTACTCTTCTTTAGCGGGGGGGCCCACCGGGGAGCTGTTTTTT
CASSYSSLAGGPTGELFF
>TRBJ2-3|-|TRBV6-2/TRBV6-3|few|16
TGTGCCAGCGAGTCGGGGATAAACCGTACCACAGATACGCAGTATTTT
CASESGINRTTDTQYF
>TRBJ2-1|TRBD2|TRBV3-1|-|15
TGTGCCAGCAGCTATAGCGGGAGTGGGGCCAATGAGCAGTTCTTC
CASSYSGSGANEQFF
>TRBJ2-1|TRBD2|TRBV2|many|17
TGTGCCAGCAAGTTGTTGACTAGCGGGGGGACCTACAATGAGCAGTTCTTC
CASKLLTSGGTYNEQFF
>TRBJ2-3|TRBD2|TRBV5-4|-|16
TGTGCCAGCAGCCCCCTAGCGGGGGGCGCCACAGATACGCAGTATTTT
CASSPLAGGATDTQYF
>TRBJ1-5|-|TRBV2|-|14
TGTGCCAGCAGTGGCGGGAAAGGCAATCAGCCCCAGCATTTT
CASSGGKGNQPQHF
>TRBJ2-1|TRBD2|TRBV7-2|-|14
TGTGCCAGCAGCTTAAGCCTAGCGGGGGTTGAGCAGTTCTTC
CASSLSLAGVEQFF
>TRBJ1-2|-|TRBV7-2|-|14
TGTGCCAGCAGCTTAGCCACAGCCCTATATGGCTACACCTTC
CASSLATALYGYTF
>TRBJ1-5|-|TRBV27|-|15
TGTGCCAGCAGTTTAGTGGGAATGGGCAATCAGCCCCAGCATTTT
CASSLVGMGNQPQHF
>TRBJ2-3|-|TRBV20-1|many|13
TGCAGTGCTAGCGATCTTTCCACAGATACGCAGTATTTT
CSASDLSTDTQYF
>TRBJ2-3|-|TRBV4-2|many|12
TGTGCCAGCAGCCGTGCCCCTGATACGCAGTATTTT
CASSRAPDTQYF
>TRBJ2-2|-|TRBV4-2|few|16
TGTGCCAGCAGCCAAGATCGGGCAGGGGTGACCGGGGAGCTGTTTTTT
CASSQDRAGVTGELFF
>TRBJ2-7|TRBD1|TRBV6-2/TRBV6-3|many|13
TGTGCCAGCACCCGGGACAGCTCCTACGAGCAGTACTTC
CASTRDSSYEQYF
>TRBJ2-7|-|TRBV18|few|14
TGTGCCAGCTCACCACCAGGGGGGGGTTACGAGCAGTACTTC
CASSPPGGGYEQYF
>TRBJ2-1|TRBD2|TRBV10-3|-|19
TGTGCCATCAGTGGGATCCTAGCGGGAGATGGGAGCTCCTACAATGAGCAGTTCTTC
CAISGILAGDGSSYNEQFF
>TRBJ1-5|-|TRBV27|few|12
TGTGCCAGCAGTCGTAACAATCAGCCCCAGCATTTT
CASSRNNQPQHF
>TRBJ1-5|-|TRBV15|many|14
TGTGCCACCAAAAGAACAGGAGGCAATCAGCCCCAGCATTTT
CATKRTGGNQPQHF
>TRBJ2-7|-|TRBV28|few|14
TGTGCCAGCAGTCCTCCTTTGGAGCTCTACGAGCAGTACTTC
CASSPPLELYEQYF
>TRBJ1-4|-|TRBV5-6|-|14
TGTGCCAGCAGATCGACAGCGAATAATGAAAAACTGTTTTTT
CASRSTANNEKLFF
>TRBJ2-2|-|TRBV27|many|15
TGTGCCAGCAGTTTGGCAGGGGCAGGTGCCGGGGAGCTGTTTTTT
CASSLAGAGAGELFF
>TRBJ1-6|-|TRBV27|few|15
TGTGCCAGCAGTTACATGGGCTCCTATAATTCACCCCTCCACTTT
CASSYMGSYNSPLHF
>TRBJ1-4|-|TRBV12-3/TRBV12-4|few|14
TGTGCCAGCAGCCCCGACATGCTTAATGAAAAACTGTTTTTT
CASSPDMLNEKLFF
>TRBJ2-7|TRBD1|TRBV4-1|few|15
TGCGCCAGCAGCCACGCCGGGACAGTATCCTACGAGCAGTACTTC
CASSHAGTVSYEQYF
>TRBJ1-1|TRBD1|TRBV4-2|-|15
TGTGCCAGCAGCCAAGGAGGCAGGGGGCAGATTGAAGCTTTCTTT
CASSQGGRGQIEAFF
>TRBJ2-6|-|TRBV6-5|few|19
TGTGCCAGCAGTCGGCCGGGCCAACCCTGGGGCTCTGGGGCCAACGTCCTGACTTTC
CASSRPGQPWGSGANVLTF
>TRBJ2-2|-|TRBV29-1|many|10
TGCAGCGTTAGTTCCGGGGAGCTGTTTTTT
CSVSSGELFF
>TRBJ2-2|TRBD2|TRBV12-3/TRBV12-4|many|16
TGTGCCAGCAGTTCCACTAGCGGGAGGGCCGCCGGGGAGCTGTTTTTT
CASSSTSGRAAGELFF
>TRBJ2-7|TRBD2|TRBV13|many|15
TGTGCCAGCAGCATCCAGCGGGAGGGCCGCGACGAGCAGTACTTC
CASSIQREGRDEQYF
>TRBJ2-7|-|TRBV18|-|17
TGTGCCAGCTCACCACCGAGCGGGCTAGACATCTCCTACGAGCAGTACTTC
CASSPPSGLDISYEQYF
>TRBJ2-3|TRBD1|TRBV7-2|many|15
TGTGCCAGCAGCAAGGACAGGGAGGGCACAGATACGCAGTATTTT
CASSKDREGTDTQYF
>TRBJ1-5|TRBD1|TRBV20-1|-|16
TGCAGTGCTAGCAGGGGGCAGTGGGAGAGAAATCAGCCCCAGCATTTT
CSASRGQWERNQPQHF